Given below is one T cell receptor beta chain in context. Its antigen remains undetermined. Base quality data are lacking; no much larger clone is found one base away. The data originate from a study of blood T cell repertoires in COVID-19 (dated by TCRdb to 2018 to 2020). Broadly, across the study: Samples from collaborators originated in the United States, Italy and Spain and spanned both the acute and convalescent phases of COVID-19. Deeply sampled blood TCRbeta repertoires from subjects exposed to, actively infected with, or recovered from COVID-19 were included in the dataset. The repertoires were released in a freely available public database meant as a resource for research on the immune response to SARS-CoV-2. HLA class I and class II types, where available, came from metadata supplied by the sample provider rather than from assay-based typing. The material from the prospective study consisted of cDNA or gDNA derived from T cells, B-cell-depleted T cells, or PBMCs. The sample metadata nearly always contained a de-identified subject ID, COVID-19 status, age in years and sex. Samples were obtained from the ongoing ImmuneRACE study (first 160 participants) and from some 1,200 subjects provided by 6 global collaborators. Broad study findings and their caveats: How much clinical and demographic metadata was included differed by source and by participant, and the metadata was provided uncurated.

Participants in the prospective study were aged roughly 18 to 100 years, lived in under 30 United States geographic areas, and enrolled through a virtual design. To assign participants to cohorts, the prospective study relied on clinical history that participants themselves reported in a screening survey and a study questionnaire. Recovered participants in ImmuneRACE Cohort 3 were defined as having two consecutive negative NP/OP PCR tests, clearance from a healthcare professional, or resolution of symptoms. Mobile phlebotomists in the prospective study collected whole blood, serum and a nasopharyngeal or oropharyngeal swab from every participant. Prospective study participants could optionally give additional blood draws and questionnaires over a 2-month period. Before DNA extraction, blood samples from the prospective study were shipped at room temperature or frozen. TCRbeta CDR3 regions were amplified from genomic DNA using the immunoSEQ Assay, a bias-controlled multiplex PCR. Regarding the original processing steps: Nucleated cell counts per sample were estimated from amplification of reference gene primers within the assay. To quantify the absolute abundance of each unique TCRbeta CDR3 rearrangement, sequence reads were collapsed and filtered. For each sample, productive Simpson clonality was calculated by taking the square root of Simpson's diversity index across productive rearrangements. This is the immuneACCESS table as TCRdb keeps it, with only in-frame sequences that have V and J called. A part of the clones is gone; compared with another copy, unresolved V genes explain less than half, and the rest is unexplained. The V and J calls and clone size come from that table; D and trimming were worked out from the DNA. In this sample the table shows 300,000 to 400,000 clones, around nine tenths of which occur a single time. 2% to 3% of the sample rests with the top ten.

V is trimmed back by 3 bases and J by 4 bases, and the junction contains 9 bases that no gene match accounts for. According to the germline V gene, CDR1 reads SGDLS and CDR2 reads YYNGEE. The CDR3 starts with the cysteine, ends with the phenylalanine, and has 15 residues. Left in the record is the CDR3 DNA by itself, 45 bases read in frame from the first base. The V and J genes are TRBV9 and TRBJ1-2; TRBD1 lines up with 7 middle nucleotides. This receptor was taken from a man aged 60 to 69 who had recovered from COVID-19. Sequences were obtained from PBMCs or T cells enriched from blood (not recorded which). Here is the DNA: TGTGCCAGCAGCGAGACCGGGACAGATATCTATGGCTACACCTTC. This translates into CASSETGTDIYGYTF.